These 12 T cell receptor beta chains were all obtained from the same sample, sequenced in a study of T cell repertoires in cytomegalovirus infection. No antigen is known for these receptors. Using its own MiXCR run on the reads, TCRdb lists one record per CDR3 protein. Of about 34,000 distinct CDR3 sequences detected, about 50% appear once; the ten largest clones hold over 75%. The starting material was CD8+ T cells from cultured PBMCs, obtained from culture after CMV antigen stimulation. The receptors come from a human donor in good health (CMV status not recorded). Some clones in this sample may be carry-over from other donors' samples.

About this clonotype itself: This may be a read error, as it is one base from a much larger clone. The chain recombines TRBV7-2 with TRBJ2-1, with a possible D match to TRBD2 (6 bases). Germline V gene sequence: CDR1 SGHTA, CDR2 FQGNSA. The CDR3 has 14 amino acids. The germline V and J ends were trimmed by 8 bases and 3 bases, with 14 bases remaining between them. The CDR3 reads CASRRGSSYNEQFF. CDR3 DNA: TGTGCCAGCCGGAGGGGTAGCAGCTACAATGAGCAGTTCTTC.

CDR3: CASSPLGGEQYF. CDR3 nucleotide sequence: TGCGCCAGCAGCCCGTTGGGGGGGGAGCAGTACTTC. The V and J genes are TRBV5-1 and TRBJ2-7; 7 bases map to TRBD2. Trimming removed 4 bases from V and 7 bases from J; junction bases left unmatched: 5. Germline V CDR1 and CDR2: SGHRS, YFSETQ. CDR3 length equals 12 residues.

The chain joins TRBV10-3 to TRBJ2-7, with D unclear. The CDR3 contains 14 residues. Germline CDR1 is ENHRY and CDR2 is SYGVKD. The V gene lost 2 bases and the J gene lost 3 bases, with 11 bases spanning the gap. Here the CDR3 DNA reads TGTGCCATCAGTGAGCCCTTAGTACTCTACGAGCAGTACTTC. Translation gives CAISEPLVLYEQYF.

The chain is built from TRBV27 and TRBJ2-3, with D tentatively TRBD1 (6 bases). Trimming shortened V by 5 bases and J by 0 bases, and 12 bases separated the two germline ends. Germline CDR1 and CDR2: MNHEY and SMNVEV (reference sequence). This CDR3 spans 15 amino acids. The chain's CDR3 is CASSTRQDSTDTQYF. The CDR3, as DNA: TGTGCCAGCAGTACACGACAGGATAGCACAGATACGCAGTATTTT.

This clonotype showed up just once. This rearrangement joins TRBV15 to TRBJ2-1, with 9 bases identical to TRBD2. The germline CDR1 and CDR2 sequences are LNHNV and YYDKDF (reference sequence). The CDR3 consists of 18 residues. V gave up 4 bases and J gave up 2 bases; unmatched junction bases: 12. The CDR3 DNA is TGTGCCACCAGCAAAGTCGGCGGGGGGGCGAATGCCTACAATGAGCAGTTCTTC. Translation gives CATSKVGGGANAYNEQFF. The whole variable domain, remainder taken from reference TRBV15 and TRBJ2-1, is DAMVIQNPRYQVTQFGKPVTLSCSQTLNHNVMYWYQQKSSQAPKLLFHYYDKDFNNEADTPDNFQSRRPNTSFCFLDIRSPGLGDTAMYLCATSKVGGGANAYNEQFFGPGTRLTVL.

This chain connects TRBV28 to TRBJ1-5; tentative D call: TRBD1 (6 bases). V dropped 3 bases and J dropped 0 bases, with 12 bases sitting between them. The CDR3 is 16 residues long. Germline CDR1 reads MDHEN; CDR2 reads SYDVKM. The CDR3 DNA follows: TGTGCCAGCAGTTTTTCTCAGGGGTCTAGCAATCAGCCCCAGCATTTT. Amino acid sequence: CASSFSQGSSNQPQHF. The full variable domain, rest sourced from reference TRBV28 and TRBJ1-5, is DVKVTQSSRYLVKRTGEKVFLECVQDMDHENMFWYRQDPGLGLRLIYFSYDVKMKEKGDIPEGYSVSREKKERFSLILESASTNQTSMYLCASSFSQGSSNQPQHFGDGTRLSIL.

The rearrangement links TRBV6-8 to TRBJ1-3, with a possible D match to TRBD1 (5 bases). CDR1 and CDR2 (germline): MNHGY, SAAAGT. Trimming removed 4 bases at V and 10 bases at J, with 8 bases between. This CDR3 spans 11 amino acids. Here the CDR3 DNA reads TGTGCCAGCAGTTCAGAGGGGACCATATATTTT. Its protein product is CASSSEGTIYF.

This clonotype came up a few times. This chain joins TRBV6-1 and TRBJ2-3, with 8 positions matching TRBD2. The V gene's germline CDR1 is MNHNS and CDR2 SASEGT. The length of the CDR3 is 15 residues. V trimming: 2 bases; J trimming: 3 bases; junction bases outside the gene matches: 4. The CDR3 loop is CASSEQAGGTDTQYF. In DNA, the CDR3 is TGTGCCAGCAGTGAACAGGCGGGGGGAACAGATACGCAGTATTTT.

This chain joins TRBV7-9 and TRBJ2-7; D is unresolved. Germline V gene data show CDR1 as SEHNR and CDR2 as FQNEAQ (reference sequence). Deletions cut 5 bases from V and 8 bases from J, with 19 bases between. The CDR3 length is 14 residues. The CDR3: CASSPATRLNQQYF. DNA for the CDR3: TGTGCCAGCAGCCCAGCAACCCGGCTGAATCAGCAGTACTTC.

This clonotype came up a few times. The chain recombines TRBV20-1 with TRBJ2-5; TRBD1 matches 8 bases. The CDR3 spans 15 residues. V trimming: 6 bases; J trimming: 4 bases; junction bases outside the gene matches: 13. The germline CDR1 and CDR2 sequences are DFQATT and SNEGSKA (reference sequence). CDR3 nucleotide sequence: TGCAGTGCATTAGACAGGGGAGGCTTTGGAGAGACCCAGTACTTC. Its protein product is CSALDRGGFGETQYF.

The chain joins TRBV7-6 to TRBJ1-1; D remains ambiguous. The CDR3 totals 15 residues. In germline, CDR1 is SGHVS, CDR2 FNYEAQ. Trimming stripped 3 bases from V and 2 bases from J, with 13 bases between. CDR3 DNA: TGTGCCAGCAGCTTGGTAAACCGACATAACACTGAAGCTTTCTTT. Amino acid sequence: CASSLVNRHNTEAFF.

This chain uses TRBV7-6 with TRBJ2-1; 8 bases align to TRBD2. CDR1 and CDR2 from the germline V gene are SGHVS and FNYEAQ. J was trimmed by 8 bases and V by 2 bases; bases with no gene match: 11. The CDR3 totals 16 residues. The CDR3 sequence is CASSLIVSGGTDEQFF. The DNA for the CDR3 is TGTGCCAGCAGCTTAATCGTATCGGGAGGGACTGATGAGCAGTTCTTC.